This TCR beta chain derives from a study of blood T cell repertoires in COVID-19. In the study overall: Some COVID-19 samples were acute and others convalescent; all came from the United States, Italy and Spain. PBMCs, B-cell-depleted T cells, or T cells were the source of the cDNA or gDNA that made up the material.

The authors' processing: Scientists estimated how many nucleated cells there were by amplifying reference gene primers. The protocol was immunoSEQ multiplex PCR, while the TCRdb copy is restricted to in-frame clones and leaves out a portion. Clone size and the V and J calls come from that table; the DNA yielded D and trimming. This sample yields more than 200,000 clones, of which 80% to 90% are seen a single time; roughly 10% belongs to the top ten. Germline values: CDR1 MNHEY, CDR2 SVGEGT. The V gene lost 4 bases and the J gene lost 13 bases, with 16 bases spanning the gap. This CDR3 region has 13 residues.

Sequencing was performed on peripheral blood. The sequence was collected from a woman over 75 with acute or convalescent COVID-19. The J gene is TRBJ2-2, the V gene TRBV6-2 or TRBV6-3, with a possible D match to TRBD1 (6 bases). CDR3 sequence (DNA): TGTGCCAGCAGTTCCCAGGGGCCAATGGGGCTGTTTTTT. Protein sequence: CASSSQGPMGLFF.